These T cell receptor beta chains were read from a single sample in a study of T cell changes during pregnancy in multiple sclerosis. Produced via immunoSEQ multiplex PCR; TCRdb's table is partial and in-frame only. The sample yields tens of thousands of clones, approximately 90% seen once. Sample: peripheral blood, taken before pregnancy. These receptors were taken from a female donor with multiple sclerosis, enrolled in a pregnancy study. Both conserved end residues are part of each CDR3. A D gene is named only where the DNA matches it firmly. Clone size appears in some rows only: once, few, many, or a class for an expanded clone.

v_gene,d_gene,abundance,j_gene,CDR3aa,CDR3nt
TRBV6-1,TRBD1,.,TRBJ1-1,CASDRGQMNTEAFF,TGTGCCAGTGACAGGGGGCAAATGAACACTGAAGCTTTCTTT
TRBV4-2,.,.,TRBJ2-6,CASSPDVRFSGANVLTF,TGTGCCAGCAGCCCAGATGTGCGCTTCTCTGGGGCCAACGTCCTGACTTTC
TRBV27,TRBD1,once,TRBJ1-2,CASSFAPGGNGYTF,TGTGCCAGCAGTTTTGCTCCAGGGGGAAATGGCTACACCTTC
TRBV9,.,.,TRBJ1-4,CASSDTGSANEKLFF,TGTGCCAGCAGCGACACAGGTTCGGCTAATGAAAAACTGTTTTTT
TRBV9,TRBD1,.,TRBJ2-7,CASSVAPGGLYEQYF,TGTGCCAGCAGCGTAGCGCCAGGGGGCCTATACGAGCAGTACTTC
TRBV10-2,TRBD2,.,TRBJ2-1,CASMDGRTSYNEQFF,TGCGCCAGCATGGACGGGAGGACTTCCTACAATGAGCAGTTCTTC
TRBV5-4,TRBD1,once,TRBJ1-2,CASSPGGTGAGPNYGYTF,TGTGCCAGCAGCCCGGGAGGGACAGGGGCCGGCCCTAACTATGGCTACACCTTC
TRBV15,.,.,TRBJ1-1,CATSDEGRTGLNTEAFF,TGTGCCACCAGCGACGAGGGCAGAACGGGGTTGAACACTGAAGCTTTCTTT
TRBV5-1,TRBD1,.,TRBJ1-2,CASSFTGGDGSDYTF,TGCGCCAGCAGCTTCACAGGGGGCGATGGCAGTGACTACACCTTC
TRBV6-5,.,.,TRBJ1-4,CASRESGNGDEKLFF,TGTGCCAGCAGGGAATCAGGGAACGGAGATGAAAAACTGTTTTTT
TRBV5-5,.,.,TRBJ1-5,CASSSEARGNQPQHF,TGTGCCAGCAGCTCCGAGGCACGGGGAAATCAGCCCCAGCATTTT
TRBV11-2,.,.,TRBJ2-1,CASSLGGLGGGSSYNEQFF,TGTGCCAGCAGCTTAGGGGGCCTCGGAGGGGGCAGCTCCTACAATGAGCAGTTCTTC
TRBV4-1,TRBD2,.,TRBJ2-5,CASSSPGATSGGVQETQYF,TGCGCCAGCAGCTCTCCTGGGGCAACTAGCGGGGGGGTTCAAGAGACCCAGTACTTC
TRBV7-2,.,.,TRBJ2-2,CASSPRTGGGGELFF,TGTGCCAGCAGCCCACGGACAGGCGGAGGGGGGGAGCTGTTTTTT
TRBV6-1,.,.,TRBJ1-1,CASTPQGDGTEAFF,TGTGCCAGTACTCCCCAGGGTGATGGCACTGAAGCTTTCTTT
TRBV6-5,TRBD1,.,TRBJ1-3,CASRPGQASGNTIYF,TGTGCCAGCAGGCCTGGACAGGCCTCTGGAAACACCATATATTTT
TRBV6-5,.,once,TRBJ1-5,CASRAPNQPQHF,TGTGCCAGCAGGGCCCCAAATCAGCCCCAGCATTTT
TRBV12-2,.,.,TRBJ2-7,CASRLSAKQYF,TGTGCAAGCCGTTTATCTGCGAAGCAGTACTTC
TRBV6-5,TRBD1,.,TRBJ1-1,CASSYKGQMNTEAFF,TGTGCCAGCAGTTATAAGGGACAGATGAACACTGAAGCTTTCTTT
TRBV27,.,.,TRBJ2-2,CASSFSGNTGELFF,TGTGCCAGCAGTTTTTCAGGAAACACCGGGGAGCTGTTTTTT
TRBV2,.,.,TRBJ1-4,CASSLARGTNEKLFF,TGTGCCAGCAGTTTGGCAAGGGGTACTAATGAAAAACTGTTTTTT
TRBV6-1,.,.,TRBJ1-5,CASTPGGHSNQPQHF,TGTGCCAGCACCCCGGGGGGTCATAGCAATCAGCCCCAGCATTTT
TRBV6-5,.,.,TRBJ1-1,CASSRGGTEAFF,TGTGCCAGCAGCCGAGGGGGAACTGAAGCTTTCTTT
TRBV27,TRBD1,.,TRBJ2-5,CASSFRPINRGRLPSETQYF,TGTGCCAGCAGTTTCCGCCCTATCAACAGGGGGCGGTTACCATCAGAGACCCAGTACTTC
TRBV9,.,.,TRBJ2-2,CASSGTSLGTGELFF,TGTGCCAGCAGCGGAACTAGCTTGGGTACCGGGGAGCTGTTTTTT
TRBV28,TRBD1,.,TRBJ1-5,CASSFGDRGTQPQHF,TGTGCCAGCAGTTTTGGAGACAGGGGAACTCAGCCCCAGCATTTT
TRBV7-2,TRBD1,.,TRBJ2-7,CASSFHSAPGTGAYEQYF,TGTGCCAGCAGCTTCCATTCCGCACCCGGGACAGGGGCCTACGAGCAGTACTTC
TRBV2,.,.,TRBJ2-3,CASSEGFFPDTQYF,TGTGCCAGCAGTGAAGGTTTCTTCCCCGATACGCAGTATTTT
TRBV6-1,TRBD1,.,TRBJ1-2,CASSEERQGVLGYGYTF,TGTGCCAGCAGTGAAGAGAGACAGGGAGTTTTAGGATATGGCTACACCTTC
TRBV6-5,TRBD1,.,TRBJ2-7,CASSLWDSYEQYF,TGTGCCAGCAGCCTATGGGACAGCTACGAGCAGTACTTC
TRBV7-9,.,once,TRBJ2-5,CASRSSRRTETQYF,TGTGCCAGCAGGTCTAGCCGGAGGACAGAGACCCAGTACTTC
TRBV6-6,.,.,TRBJ1-1,CASSYLAGNTEAFF,TGTGCCAGCAGTTACCTCGCAGGGAACACTGAAGCTTTCTTT
TRBV5-1,.,.,TRBJ2-7,CASSRLQGASYEQYF,TGCGCCAGCAGCCGGTTACAGGGCGCCTCCTACGAGCAGTACTTC
TRBV13,.,.,TRBJ2-2,CASSADRDTEQASNTGELFF,TGTGCCAGCAGCGCAGACCGGGACACGGAACAGGCGTCGAACACCGGGGAGCTGTTTTTT
TRBV9,.,.,TRBJ2-1,CASSSETSPTYNEQFF,TGTGCCAGCAGCTCCGAGACTAGTCCCACCTACAATGAGCAGTTCTTC
TRBV5-1,TRBD2,.,TRBJ2-1,CASSPGLAEYNEQFF,TGCGCCAGCAGCCCGGGACTAGCGGAGTACAATGAGCAGTTCTTC
TRBV9,TRBD2,.,TRBJ2-6,CASSVGLAGEPGANVLTF,TGTGCCAGCAGCGTGGGACTAGCGGGAGAGCCTGGGGCCAACGTCCTGACTTTC
TRBV7-9,TRBD1,once,TRBJ1-2,CASSRGQGASGYTF,TGTGCCAGCAGCCGGGGACAGGGGGCGTCGGGCTACACCTTC
TRBV2,.,.,TRBJ1-5,CASSLGPTGTLAQHF,TGTGCCAGCAGCTTAGGACCTACAGGGACGCTGGCCCAGCATTTT
TRBV5-4,.,.,TRBJ2-1,CASSLASPTLDEQFF,TGTGCCAGCAGCTTGGCCAGTCCCACCTTGGATGAGCAGTTCTTC
TRBV27,TRBD1,.,TRBJ1-5,CASSDRGSQPQHF,TGTGCCAGCAGTGACAGGGGTAGTCAGCCCCAGCATTTT